What follows is one T cell receptor beta chain and its context. Its antigen is undetermined. Those who served as multiple sclerosis controls were treatment-naive patients with stable or active relapsing-remitting disease. The CDR3 has 15 residues. Germline CDR1 MDHEN, CDR2 SYDVKM. Trimming removed 7 bases from V and 0 bases from J, with 10 bases in between. These data are taken from a study of CD8 T cells in Susac syndrome. Study-level points and caveats: It was acknowledged in the study that the number of individuals who were included in its TCR sequencing and HLA analysis was relatively small.

Roughly 0.45 to 1 ug RNA was reverse transcribed with random hexamers. Amplification of TCR beta CDR3 used immunoSEQ multiplex PCR across 54 Vbeta and 13 Jbeta. TCRdb reprocessed the immunoSEQ multiplex PCR reads with MiXCR, giving one entry per CDR3 protein. The table lists about 180,000 distinct CDR3 sequences, 90% to 96% of them singletons. This rearrangement joins TRBV28 to TRBJ2-6; D is possibly TRBD1 (6 bases). Sample: CD4+ T cells from PBMCs. This clonotype originated in a human donor with multiple sclerosis. The CDR3 loop is CASTQGGSGANVLTF. Written as DNA, the CDR3 is TGTGCCAGCACCCAAGGGGGCTCTGGGGCCAACGTCCTGACTTTC.